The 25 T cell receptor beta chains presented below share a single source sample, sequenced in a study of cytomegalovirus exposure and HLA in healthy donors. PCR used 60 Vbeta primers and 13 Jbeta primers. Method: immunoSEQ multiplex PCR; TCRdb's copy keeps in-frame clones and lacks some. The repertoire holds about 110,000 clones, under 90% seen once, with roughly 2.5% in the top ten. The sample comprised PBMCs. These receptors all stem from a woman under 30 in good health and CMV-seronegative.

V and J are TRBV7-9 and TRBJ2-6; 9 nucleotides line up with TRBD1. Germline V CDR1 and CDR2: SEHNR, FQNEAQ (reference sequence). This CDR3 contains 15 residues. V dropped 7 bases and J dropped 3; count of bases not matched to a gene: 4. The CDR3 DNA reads TGTGCCAGCAACCGGGACAGGGATGGGGCCAACGTCCTGACTTTC. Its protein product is CASNRDRDGANVLTF.

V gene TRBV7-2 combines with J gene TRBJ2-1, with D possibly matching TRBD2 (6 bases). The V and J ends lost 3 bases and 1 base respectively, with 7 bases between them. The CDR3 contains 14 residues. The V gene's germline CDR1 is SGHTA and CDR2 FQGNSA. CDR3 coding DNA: TGTGCCAGCAGCTTGGAGGGTTCCTACAATGAGCAGTTCTTC. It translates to CASSLEGSYNEQFF.

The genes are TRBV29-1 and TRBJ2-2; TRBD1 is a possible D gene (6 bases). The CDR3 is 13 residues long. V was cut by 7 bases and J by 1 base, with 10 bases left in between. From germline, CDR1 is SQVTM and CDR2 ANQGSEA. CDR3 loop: CSALGQNTGELFF. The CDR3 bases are TGCAGCGCGCTGGGACAGAACACCGGGGAGCTGTTTTTT.

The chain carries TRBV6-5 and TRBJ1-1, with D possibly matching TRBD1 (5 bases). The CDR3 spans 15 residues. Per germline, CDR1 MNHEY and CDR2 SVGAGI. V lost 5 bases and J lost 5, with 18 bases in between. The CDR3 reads CASSSHRGPATEAFF. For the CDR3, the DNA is TGTGCCAGCAGTAGCCATAGGGGCCCTGCGACTGAAGCTTTCTTT.

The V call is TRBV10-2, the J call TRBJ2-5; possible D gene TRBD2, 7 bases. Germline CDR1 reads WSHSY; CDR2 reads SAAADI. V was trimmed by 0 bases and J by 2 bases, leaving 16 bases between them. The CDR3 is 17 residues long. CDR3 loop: CASSESPGRGEQETQYF. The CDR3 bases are TGCGCCAGCAGTGAGTCCCCTGGGAGGGGGGAACAAGAGACCCAGTACTTC.

CDR3 nucleotides: TGTGCCAGCAGCTTAGAGGTCGGAATAGCGGGAGCCATAACCACCGGGGAGCTGTTTTTT. Its protein is CASSLEVGIAGAITTGELFF. This chain connects TRBV11-3 to TRBJ2-2; 9 bases fit TRBD2. V lost 0 bases to trimming and J lost 4 bases; unmatched junction nucleotides: 15. The germline CDR1 and CDR2 sequences are SGHNT and YENEEA. The CDR3 runs 20 residues.

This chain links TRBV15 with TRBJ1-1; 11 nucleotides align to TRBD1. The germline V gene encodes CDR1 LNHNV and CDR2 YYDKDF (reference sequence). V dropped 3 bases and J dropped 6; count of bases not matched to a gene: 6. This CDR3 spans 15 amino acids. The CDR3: CATSRGQGDKAEAFF. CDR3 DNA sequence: TGTGCCACCAGCAGGGGACAGGGGGATAAAGCTGAAGCTTTCTTT.

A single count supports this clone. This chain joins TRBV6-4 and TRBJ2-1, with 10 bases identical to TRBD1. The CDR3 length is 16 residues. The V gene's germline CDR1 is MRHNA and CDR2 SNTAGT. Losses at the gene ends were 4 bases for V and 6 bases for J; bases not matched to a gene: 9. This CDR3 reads CASSGFATGGFNEQFF. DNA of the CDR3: TGTGCCAGCAGTGGATTCGCGACAGGGGGCTTCAATGAGCAGTTCTTC.

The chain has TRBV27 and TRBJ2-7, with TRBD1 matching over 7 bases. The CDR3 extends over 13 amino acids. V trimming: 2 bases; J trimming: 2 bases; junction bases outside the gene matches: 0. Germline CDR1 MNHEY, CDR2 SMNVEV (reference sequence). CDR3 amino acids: CASSLQGAYEQYF. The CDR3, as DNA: TGTGCCAGCAGTTTACAGGGGGCCTACGAGCAGTACTTC.

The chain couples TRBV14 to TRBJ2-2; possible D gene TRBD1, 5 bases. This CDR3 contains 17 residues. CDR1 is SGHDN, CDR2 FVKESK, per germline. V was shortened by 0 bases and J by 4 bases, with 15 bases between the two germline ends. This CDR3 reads CASSQDRVAGFTGELFF. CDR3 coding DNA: TGTGCCAGCAGCCAAGATCGGGTTGCAGGGTTCACCGGGGAGCTGTTTTTT.

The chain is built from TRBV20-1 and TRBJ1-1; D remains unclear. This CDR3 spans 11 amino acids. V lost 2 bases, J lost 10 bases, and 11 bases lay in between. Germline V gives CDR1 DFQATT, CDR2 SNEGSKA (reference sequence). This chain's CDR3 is CSARSPPLAFF. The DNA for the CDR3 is TGCAGTGCTAGAAGCCCCCCGCTAGCTTTCTTT.

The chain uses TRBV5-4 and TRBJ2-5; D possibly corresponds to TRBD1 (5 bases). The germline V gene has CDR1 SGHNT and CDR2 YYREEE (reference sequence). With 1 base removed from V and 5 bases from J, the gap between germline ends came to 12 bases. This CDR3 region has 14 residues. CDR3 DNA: TGTGCCAGCAGCTTGCGGTCAGGGAAGGAGACCCAGTACTTC. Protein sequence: CASSLRSGKETQYF.

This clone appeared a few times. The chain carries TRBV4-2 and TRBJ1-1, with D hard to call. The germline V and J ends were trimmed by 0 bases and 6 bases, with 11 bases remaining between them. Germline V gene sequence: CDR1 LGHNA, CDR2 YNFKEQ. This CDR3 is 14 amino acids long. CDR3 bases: TGTGCCAGCAGCCAAGAAAGGATGGGCTCTGAAGCTTTCTTT. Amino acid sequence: CASSQERMGSEAFF.

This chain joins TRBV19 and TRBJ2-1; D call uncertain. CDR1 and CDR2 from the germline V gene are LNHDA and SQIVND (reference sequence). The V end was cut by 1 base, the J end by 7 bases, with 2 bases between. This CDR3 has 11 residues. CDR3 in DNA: TGTGCCAGTAGTATAGCAAATGAGCAGTTCTTC. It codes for CASSIANEQFF.

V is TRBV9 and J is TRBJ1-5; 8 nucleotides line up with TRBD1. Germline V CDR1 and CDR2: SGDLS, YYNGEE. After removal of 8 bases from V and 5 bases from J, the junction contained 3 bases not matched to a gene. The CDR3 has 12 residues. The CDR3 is CARKTGDQPQHF. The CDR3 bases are TGTGCCAGGAAGACAGGGGATCAGCCCCAGCATTTT.

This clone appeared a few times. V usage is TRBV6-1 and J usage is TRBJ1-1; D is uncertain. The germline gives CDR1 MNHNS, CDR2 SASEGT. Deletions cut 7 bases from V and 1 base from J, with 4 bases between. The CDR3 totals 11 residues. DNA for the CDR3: TGTGCCAGCACGGGGAACACTGAAGCTTTCTTT. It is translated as CASTGNTEAFF.

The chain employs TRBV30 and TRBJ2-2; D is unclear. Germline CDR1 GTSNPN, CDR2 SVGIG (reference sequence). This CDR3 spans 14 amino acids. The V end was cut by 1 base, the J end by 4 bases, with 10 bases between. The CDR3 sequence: CAWSASLSTGELFF. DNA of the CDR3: TGTGCCTGGAGTGCCTCACTGTCCACCGGGGAGCTGTTTTTT.

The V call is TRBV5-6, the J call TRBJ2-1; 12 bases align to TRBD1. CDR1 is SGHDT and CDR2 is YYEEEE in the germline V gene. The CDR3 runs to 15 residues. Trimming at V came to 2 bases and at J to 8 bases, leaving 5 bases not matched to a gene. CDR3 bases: TGTGCCAGCAGCTTCCGGGACAGGGGGCTCGATGAGCAGTTCTTC. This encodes CASSFRDRGLDEQFF. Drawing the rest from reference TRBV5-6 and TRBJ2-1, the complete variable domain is DAGVTQSPTHLIKTRGQQVTLRCSPKSGHDTVSWYQQALGQGPQFIFQYYEEEERQRGNFPDRFSGHQFPNYSSELNVNALLLGDSALYLCASSFRDRGLDEQFFGPGTRLTVL.

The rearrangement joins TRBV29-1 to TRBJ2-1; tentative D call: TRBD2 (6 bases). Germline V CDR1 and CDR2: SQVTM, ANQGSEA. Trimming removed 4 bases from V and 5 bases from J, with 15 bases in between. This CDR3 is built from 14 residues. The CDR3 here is CSVAGGTRNNEQFF. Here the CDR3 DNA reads TGCAGCGTTGCAGGCGGGACGAGAAACAATGAGCAGTTCTTC.

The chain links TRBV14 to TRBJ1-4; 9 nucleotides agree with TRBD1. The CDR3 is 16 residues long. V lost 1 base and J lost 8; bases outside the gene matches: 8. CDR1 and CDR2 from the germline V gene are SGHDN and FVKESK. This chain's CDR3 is CASSQARTGDGEKLFF. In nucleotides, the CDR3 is TGTGCCAGCAGCCAAGCCCGGACAGGGGATGGCGAAAAACTGTTTTTT.

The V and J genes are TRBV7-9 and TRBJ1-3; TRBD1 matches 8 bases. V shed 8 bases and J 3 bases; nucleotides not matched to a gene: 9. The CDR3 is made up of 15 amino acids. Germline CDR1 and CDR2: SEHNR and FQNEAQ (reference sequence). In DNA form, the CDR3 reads TGTGCCAGCGAAGGCCTGGACAGGGATGGAAACACCATATATTTT. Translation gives CASEGLDRDGNTIYF.

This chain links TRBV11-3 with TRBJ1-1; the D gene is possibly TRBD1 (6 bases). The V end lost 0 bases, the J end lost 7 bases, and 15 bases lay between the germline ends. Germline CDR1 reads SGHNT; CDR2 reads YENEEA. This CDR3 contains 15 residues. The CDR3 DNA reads TGTGCCAGCAGCTTAGATCAAACAGGGATCTATGAAGCTTTCTTT. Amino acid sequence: CASSLDQTGIYEAFF.

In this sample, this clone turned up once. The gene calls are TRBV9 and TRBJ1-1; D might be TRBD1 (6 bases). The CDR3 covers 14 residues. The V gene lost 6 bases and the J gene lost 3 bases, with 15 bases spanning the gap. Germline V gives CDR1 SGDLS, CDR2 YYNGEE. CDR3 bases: TGTGCCAGCACCTTACAGGGTAGGGACACTGAAGCTTTCTTT. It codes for CASTLQGRDTEAFF. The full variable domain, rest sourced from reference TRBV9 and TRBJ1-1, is DSGVTQTPKHLITATGQRVTLRCSPRSGDLSVYWYQQSLDQGLQFLIQYYNGEERAKGNILERFSAQQFPDLHSELNLSSLELGDSALYFCASTLQGRDTEAFFGQGTRLTVV.

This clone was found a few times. CDR3 protein: CASSWDRGTEAFF. CDR3 nucleotide sequence: TGTGCCAGTAGTTGGGACAGGGGCACTGAAGCTTTCTTT. The chain recombines TRBV19 with TRBJ1-1; TRBD1 aligns across 10 bases. CDR1 and CDR2 from the germline V gene are LNHDA and SQIVND (reference sequence). The CDR3 contains 13 residues. V shed 5 bases and J 4 bases; nucleotides not matched to a gene: 1.

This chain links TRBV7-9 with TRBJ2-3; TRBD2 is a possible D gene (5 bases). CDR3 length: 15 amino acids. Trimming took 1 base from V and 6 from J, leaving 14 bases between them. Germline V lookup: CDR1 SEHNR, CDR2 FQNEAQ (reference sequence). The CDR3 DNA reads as TGTGCCAGCAGCTTAGGACGGCGGGTCCCTGATACGCAGTATTTT. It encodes CASSLGRRVPDTQYF.